The T cell receptor (beta chain) described here comes from a study of blood T cells in healthy people across ages. General observations from the study: PBMCs went unsorted, and a conclusive naive versus antigen-experienced comparison was therefore prevented.

As for this clonotype: Antigen unknown.

Trimming took off 3 bases at V and 7 bases at J, with 10 bases between the two ends. The V gene's germline CDR1 is KGHSH and CDR2 LQKENI. The CDR3 runs to 12 residues. Together with a sample-barcoded 5' primer, a J-beta primer mix was included in a second PCR lasting about 6 to 11 cycles. TCRdb recomputed calls from the 5' RACE reads with MiXCR, one row per CDR3 protein. This table holds around 1.5 million distinct CDR3 sequences, 30% to 35% found once. Sequencing was carried out using blood. The V call is TRBV18, the J call TRBJ2-7; the D is unclear. The TCR originated in a woman aged 25 to 39 in good health. The CDR3 bases are TGTGCCAGCTCACCCCGACCTGCTGAGCAGTACTTC. It translates to CASSPRPAEQYF.